This passage covers 8 T cell receptor beta chains from one sample sequenced in a study of graft-versus-host responses after intestinal transplantation. Repertoires were generated with immunoSEQ multiplex PCR, while TCRdb's copy carries only in-frame clones and drops some. There are some 62,000 clones in the sample; roughly nine tenths occur only once, and 1.5% to 2% lies in the top ten. Their antigen targets remain unknown. The specimen comprised unstimulated CD8+ T cells sorted from spleen or lymph node cells, sampled before transplant. The receptors here all came from a human donor who was the organ donor for an intestinal transplant.

The rearrangement links TRBV15 to TRBJ1-2; 9 bases match TRBD1. The CDR3 extends over 13 amino acids. Unmatched junction bases numbered 5, after V lost 5 bases and J lost 7 bases. Germline V gives CDR1 LNHNV, CDR2 YYDKDF (reference sequence). DNA for the CDR3: TGTGCCACCAGCGGGGACAGGGAGAGTGGCTACACCTTC. Its translation: CATSGDRESGYTF.

The V call is TRBV6-5, the J call TRBJ2-2, with D unresolved. CDR3 length: 14 residues. CDR1 is MNHEY, CDR2 SVGAGI, per germline. Trimming removed 5 bases at V and 7 bases at J, with 14 bases between. Here the CDR3 DNA reads TGTGCCAGCAGTGACAAGACGGAATACGGGGAGCTGTTTTTT. Its translation is CASSDKTEYGELFF.

This chain links TRBV6-5 with TRBJ2-3; D might be TRBD2 (6 bases). CDR3 length: 15 residues. The germline V gene encodes CDR1 MNHEY and CDR2 SVGAGI. Trimming left V 5 bases short and J 4 bases short, with 16 bases between. This chain's CDR3 is CASSLLPGGADTQYF. CDR3 nucleotide sequence: TGTGCCAGCAGTCTCCTCCCAGGAGGGGCAGATACGCAGTATTTT.

This clone showed up just once. The V and J genes are TRBV11-2 and TRBJ2-2, with TRBD2 as a possible D gene (5 bases). Per germline, CDR1 SGHAT and CDR2 FQNNGV. The CDR3 consists of 13 residues. Trimming cost V 5 bases and J 4 bases, with 8 bases left between them. The CDR3 bases are TGTGCCAGCAGCGAGGACTTCACCGGGGAGCTGTTTTTT. Translating it yields CASSEDFTGELFF.

The chain recombines TRBV28 with TRBJ1-2; possible D gene TRBD1, 5 bases. This CDR3 contains 15 residues. Germline CDR1 reads MDHEN; CDR2 reads SYDVKM. Trimming removed 4 bases at V and 5 bases at J, with 17 bases between. CDR3 loop: CASSWGFKQDYGYTF. CDR3 sequence (DNA): TGTGCCAGCAGTTGGGGTTTTAAACAGGATTATGGCTACACCTTC.

This chain links TRBV9 with TRBJ2-1; 11 nucleotides align to TRBD2. The CDR3 length is 18 residues. The V gene end was trimmed by 3 bases and the J gene end by 0 bases; junction bases not matched to a gene: 8. From germline, CDR1 is SGDLS and CDR2 YYNGEE. CDR3 nucleotides: TGTGCCAGCAGCGGAGGGACTAGCGGAGGAAGCTCCTACAATGAGCAGTTCTTC. Protein: CASSGGTSGGSSYNEQFF. Variable domain in full (rest from reference TRBV9 and TRBJ2-1): DSGVTQTPKHLITATGQRVTLRCSPRSGDLSVYWYQQSLDQGLQFLIQYYNGEERAKGNILERFSAQQFPDLHSELNLSSLELGDSALYFCASSGGTSGGSSYNEQFFGPGTRLTVL.

V gene TRBV9 combines with J gene TRBJ2-2; 11 nucleotides match TRBD2. Trimming took 7 bases from V and 7 from J; bases not matched to a gene: 6. Looked up from germline, CDR1 is SGDLS and CDR2 is YYNGEE. The CDR3 contains 14 residues. The CDR3 reads CASRSGRANGELFF. Written as DNA, the CDR3 is TGTGCCAGCCGTAGCGGGAGGGCCAACGGGGAGCTGTTTTTT.

The V call is TRBV11-3, the J call TRBJ2-7; 13 bases agree with TRBD2. The CDR3 has 15 amino acids. V lost 5 bases and J lost 5; bases outside the gene matches: 6. Germline V gives CDR1 SGHNT, CDR2 YENEEA. The CDR3 loop reads CASSRGLAGTDEQYF. CDR3 nucleotides: TGTGCCAGCAGCAGGGGACTAGCGGGAACCGACGAGCAGTACTTC.